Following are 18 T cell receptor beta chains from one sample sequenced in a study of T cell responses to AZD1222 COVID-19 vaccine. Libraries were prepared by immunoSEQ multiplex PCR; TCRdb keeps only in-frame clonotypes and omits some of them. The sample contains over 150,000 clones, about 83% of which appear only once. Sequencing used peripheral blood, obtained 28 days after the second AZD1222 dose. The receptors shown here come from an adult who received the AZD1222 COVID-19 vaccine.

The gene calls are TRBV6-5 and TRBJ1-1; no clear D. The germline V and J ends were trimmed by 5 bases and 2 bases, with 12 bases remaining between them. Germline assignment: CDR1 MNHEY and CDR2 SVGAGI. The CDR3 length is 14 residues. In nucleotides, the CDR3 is TGTGCCAGCAGTCGCCCCACCGGCAACACTGAAGCTTTCTTT. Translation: CASSRPTGNTEAFF.

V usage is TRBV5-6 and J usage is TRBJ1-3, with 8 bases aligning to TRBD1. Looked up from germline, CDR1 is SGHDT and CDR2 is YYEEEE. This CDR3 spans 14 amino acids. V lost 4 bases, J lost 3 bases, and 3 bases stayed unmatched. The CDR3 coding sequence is TGTGCCAGCAGCCAGGGGGCCAGTGGAAACACCATATATTTT. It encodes CASSQGASGNTIYF. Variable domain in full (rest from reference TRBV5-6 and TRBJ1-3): DAGVTQSPTHLIKTRGQQVTLRCSPKSGHDTVSWYQQALGQGPQFIFQYYEEEERQRGNFPDRFSGHQFPNYSSELNVNALLLGDSALYLCASSQGASGNTIYFGEGSWLTVV.

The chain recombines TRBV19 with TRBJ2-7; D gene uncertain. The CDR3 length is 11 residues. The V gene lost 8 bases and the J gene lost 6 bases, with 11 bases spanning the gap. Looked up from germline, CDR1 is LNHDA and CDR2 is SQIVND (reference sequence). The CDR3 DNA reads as TGTGCCAGTTCGGAGAGGAGCGAGCAGTACTTC. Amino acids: CASSERSEQYF.

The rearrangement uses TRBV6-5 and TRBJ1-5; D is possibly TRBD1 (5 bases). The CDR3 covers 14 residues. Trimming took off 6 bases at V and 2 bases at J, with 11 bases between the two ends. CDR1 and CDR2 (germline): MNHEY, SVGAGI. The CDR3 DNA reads TGTGCCAGCAGCCCCGCCAGGGGCAATCAGCCCCAGCATTTT. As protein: CASSPARGNQPQHF.

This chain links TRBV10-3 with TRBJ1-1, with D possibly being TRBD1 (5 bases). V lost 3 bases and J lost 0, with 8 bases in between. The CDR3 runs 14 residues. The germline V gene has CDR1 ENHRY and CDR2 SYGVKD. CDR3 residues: CAISETTVNTEAFF. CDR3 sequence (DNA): TGTGCCATCAGTGAAACGACAGTGAACACTGAAGCTTTCTTT.

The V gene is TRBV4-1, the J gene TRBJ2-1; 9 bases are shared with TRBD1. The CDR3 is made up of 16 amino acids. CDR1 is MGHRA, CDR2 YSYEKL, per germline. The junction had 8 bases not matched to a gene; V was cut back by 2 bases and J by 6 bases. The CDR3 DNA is TGCGCCAGCAGCCAAAGGGGGGGGACAGGGCGCAATGAGCAGTTCTTC. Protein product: CASSQRGGTGRNEQFF.

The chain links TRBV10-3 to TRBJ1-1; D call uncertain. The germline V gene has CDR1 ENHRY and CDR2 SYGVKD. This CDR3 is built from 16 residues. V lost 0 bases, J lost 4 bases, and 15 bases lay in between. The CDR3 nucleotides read TGTGCCATCAGTGAGTCCGGACTCGGAGCAGGCACTGAAGCTTTCTTT. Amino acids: CAISESGLGAGTEAFF.

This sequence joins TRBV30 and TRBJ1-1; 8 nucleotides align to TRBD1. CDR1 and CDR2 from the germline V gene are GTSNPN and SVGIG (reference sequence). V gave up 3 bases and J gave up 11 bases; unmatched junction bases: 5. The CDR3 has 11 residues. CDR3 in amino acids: CAWRIRDRAFF. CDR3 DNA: TGTGCCTGGAGGATCCGGGACAGGGCTTTCTTT.

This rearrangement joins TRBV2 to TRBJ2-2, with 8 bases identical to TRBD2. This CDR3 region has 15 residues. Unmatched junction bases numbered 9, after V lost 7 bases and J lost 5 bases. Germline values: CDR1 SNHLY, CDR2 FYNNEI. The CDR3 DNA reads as TGTGCCAGCATTGGGTTAGCGGGGAAGACCGGGGAGCTGTTTTTT. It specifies CASIGLAGKTGELFF.

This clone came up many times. The CDR3 loop reads CASSVDVGRRGPGNEQYF. CDR3 nucleotide sequence: TGTGCCAGCAGCGTAGATGTAGGAAGAAGAGGGCCGGGGAACGAGCAGTACTTC. The chain joins TRBV9 to TRBJ2-7; a weak D match, TRBD2 (5 bases). The V gene lost 0 bases and the J gene lost 5 bases, with 24 bases spanning the gap. CDR3 length: 18 amino acids. Per the germline V gene, CDR1 is SGDLS and CDR2 is YYNGEE.

CDR3 loop: CASSIVGTGLASGNTIYF. The CDR3, as DNA: TGTGCCAGTAGTATTGTCGGGACGGGTCTTGCCTCTGGAAACACCATATATTTT. The chain links TRBV19 to TRBJ1-3; the D gene is possibly TRBD1 (5 bases). V was clipped by 3 bases and J by 0 bases, with 18 bases between them. The CDR3 has 18 amino acids. The germline V gene encodes CDR1 LNHDA and CDR2 SQIVND (reference sequence).

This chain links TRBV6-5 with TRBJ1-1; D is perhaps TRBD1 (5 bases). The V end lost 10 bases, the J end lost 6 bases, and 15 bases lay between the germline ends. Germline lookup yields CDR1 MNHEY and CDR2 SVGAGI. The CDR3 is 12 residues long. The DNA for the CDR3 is TGTGCCACCCAACGGGGGTTCGCTGAAGCTTTCTTT. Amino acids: CATQRGFAEAFF.

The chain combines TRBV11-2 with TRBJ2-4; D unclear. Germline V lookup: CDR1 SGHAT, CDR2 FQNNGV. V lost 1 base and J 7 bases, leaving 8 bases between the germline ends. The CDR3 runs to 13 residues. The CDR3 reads CASSLGVGNIQYF. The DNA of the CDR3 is TGTGCCAGCAGCTTAGGTGTGGGCAACATTCAGTACTTC.

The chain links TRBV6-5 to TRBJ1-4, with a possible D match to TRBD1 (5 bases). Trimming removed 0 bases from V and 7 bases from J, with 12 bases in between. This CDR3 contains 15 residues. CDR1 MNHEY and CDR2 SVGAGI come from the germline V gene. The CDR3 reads CASSYSGRGSEKLFF. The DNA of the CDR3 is TGTGCCAGCAGTTACTCGGGGAGGGGTAGTGAAAAACTGTTTTTT.

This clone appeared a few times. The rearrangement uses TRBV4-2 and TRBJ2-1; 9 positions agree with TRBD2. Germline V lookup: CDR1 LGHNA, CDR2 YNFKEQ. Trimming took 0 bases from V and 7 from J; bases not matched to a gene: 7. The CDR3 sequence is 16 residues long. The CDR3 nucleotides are TGTGCCAGCAGCCAAGAAAATATAGCGGGGGTGAATGAGCAGTTCTTC. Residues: CASSQENIAGVNEQFF.

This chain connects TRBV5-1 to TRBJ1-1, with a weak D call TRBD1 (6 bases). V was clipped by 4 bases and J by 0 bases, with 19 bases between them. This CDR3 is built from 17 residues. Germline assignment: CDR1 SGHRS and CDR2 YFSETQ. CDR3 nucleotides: TGCGCCAGCAGCCCTGGGACGGGGGCAGCCTTGAACACTGAAGCTTTCTTT. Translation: CASSPGTGAALNTEAFF.

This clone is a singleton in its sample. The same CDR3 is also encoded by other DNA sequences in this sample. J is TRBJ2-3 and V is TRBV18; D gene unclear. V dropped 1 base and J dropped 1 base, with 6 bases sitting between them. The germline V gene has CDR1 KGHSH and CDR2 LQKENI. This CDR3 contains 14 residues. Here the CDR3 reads CASSPRTRTDTQYF. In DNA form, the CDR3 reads TGTGCCAGCTCACCACGAACTCGCACAGATACGCAGTATTTT.

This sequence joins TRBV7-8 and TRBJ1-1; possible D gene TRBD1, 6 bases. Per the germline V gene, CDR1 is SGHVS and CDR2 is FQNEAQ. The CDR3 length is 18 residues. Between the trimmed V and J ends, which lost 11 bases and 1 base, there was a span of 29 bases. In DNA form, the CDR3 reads TGTGCCGGGGGGCCCCTGGCGGTTAGGCACGGTAAGAACACTGAAGCTTTCTTT. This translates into CAGGPLAVRHGKNTEAFF.